Listed here is a single T cell receptor (beta chain). Assay: immunoSEQ multiplex PCR; the TCRdb copy retains only in-frame clones and omits some. The table shows approximately 150,000 clones, with around nine tenths occurring only once. CDR1 SGHRS and CDR2 YFSETQ come from the germline V gene. This CDR3 has 13 residues. V gave up 2 bases and J gave up 6 bases, with 11 bases separating them. The data belong to a study of blood T cell repertoires in COVID-19. This TCR was recovered from a woman in her forties or fifties with active or convalescent COVID-19. The gene calls are TRBV5-1 and TRBJ1-2; D unclear. What was sequenced was peripheral blood. DNA for the CDR3: TGCGCCAGCAGCTTTACAGTTTCCGATGGCTACACCTTC. Translated: CASSFTVSDGYTF.